This TCR beta chain was documented in a study of T-cell reconstitution after alpha-beta-depleted transplantation in children. Unique molecular identifiers were incorporated when the TCRbeta library was constructed. Via MiXCR, TCRdb re-called the PCR reads, giving one row per CDR3 protein. Among 250,000 to 400,000 distinct CDR3 sequences listed, over 20% were seen once. V trimming: 4 bases; J trimming: 0 bases; junction bases outside the gene matches: 10. The CDR3 is 18 amino acids. The V gene's germline CDR1 is WSHSY and CDR2 SAAADI. Sequenced here: PBMCs, mostly from graft donor cells, sampled 180 days after TCRalphabeta/CD19-depleted stem cell transplant. The chain links TRBV10-2 to TRBJ2-3, with TRBD2 matching 10 bases. The sequence was collected from a male patient between 10 and 17 years old who had a stem cell transplant for acute lymphoblastic leukemia, so the T cells may come from the graft donor. The CDR3: CASSGSTSGSTSTDTQYF. The DNA of the CDR3 is TGCGCCAGCAGTGGTTCGACTAGCGGGTCTACTAGCACAGATACGCAGTATTTT.